This is a list of T cell receptor beta chains from one sample in a study of control samples from healthy donors and cancer patients. Here immunoSEQ multiplex PCR was the method, and the copy in TCRdb shows in-frame clones only, minus some. The sample shows roughly 130,000 clones, about 95% of them seen only once. The specimen was blood. These receptors all stem from a man aged 30 to 45 in good health. Each CDR3 is given with its conserved first and last residue. Fields, in order: J gene, clone size, V gene, CDR3 protein. Size is omitted from some rows. Given values are once, few, many or a class for expanded clones.

j_gene: TRBJ2-5; abundance: .; v_gene: TRBV5-1; CDR3aa: CASGVGGLALEETQYF
j_gene: TRBJ2-7; abundance: .; v_gene: TRBV10-1; CDR3aa: CASSESGGNQQYF
j_gene: TRBJ1-2; abundance: .; v_gene: TRBV30; CDR3aa: CAWSAGWTDGYTF
j_gene: TRBJ1-6; abundance: once; v_gene: TRBV2; CDR3aa: CASSWDMIGSPLHF
j_gene: TRBJ2-2; abundance: few; v_gene: TRBV27; CDR3aa: CASSYGGPGELFF
j_gene: TRBJ2-1; abundance: .; v_gene: TRBV28; CDR3aa: CASRPQGSDEQFF
j_gene: TRBJ1-3; abundance: .; v_gene: TRBV28; CDR3aa: CASSLVGKTGNTIYF
j_gene: TRBJ2-7; abundance: once; v_gene: TRBV9; CDR3aa: CASSVLPSGGDEQYF
j_gene: TRBJ2-5; abundance: .; v_gene: TRBV10-2; CDR3aa: CASSLGLAGGQETQYF
j_gene: TRBJ1-2; abundance: .; v_gene: TRBV5-4; CDR3aa: CASSTTGLSNYGYTF
j_gene: TRBJ2-5; abundance: once; v_gene: TRBV6-1; CDR3aa: CASSEGTSGGTRLETQYF
j_gene: TRBJ2-3; abundance: .; v_gene: TRBV25-1; CDR3aa: CASSVGGGTDTQYF
j_gene: TRBJ1-4; abundance: .; v_gene: TRBV28; CDR3aa: CASSSPQGEDNEKLFF
j_gene: TRBJ1-2; abundance: .; v_gene: TRBV5-1; CDR3aa: CASETGVPPNYGYTF
j_gene: TRBJ1-4; abundance: .; v_gene: TRBV5-5; CDR3aa: CASSPIIATNEKLFF
j_gene: TRBJ2-7; abundance: .; v_gene: TRBV28; CDR3aa: CASSWRNSYEQYF